This TCR beta chain was sequenced during a study of T cell clusters in autoimmune cytopenias. Germline CDR1 is MNHEY and CDR2 is SVGAGI. This CDR3 spans 14 amino acids. TRB was amplified by touch-down multiplex PCR, primer pools A and B combined. TCRdb reprocessed the multiplex PCR reads, with one entry per CDR3 protein and no DNA. Its clone listing holds some 1,600 distinct CDR3 sequences. Measured by frequency, this clonotype is medium-sized. Each sample's input was about 250 ng genomic DNA, 38,000 or so genome equivalents. These data were also filed under a second study, of T cell repertoires in aging, cancer and after chemotherapy.

Sequencing was done on a sample of peripheral blood. The rearrangement uses TRBV6-5 and TRBJ1-1; TCRdb proposes TRBD1, but this gene call is untestable without DNA. The receptor comes from a human donor in good health. This CDR3 reads CASSGRQLNTEAFF.